What follows are 24 T cell receptor beta chains derived from one specimen sequenced in a study of human T cells and chemical hapten exposure. MiXCR, run by TCRdb on the 5' RACE reads, gives a single entry per CDR3 protein. This sample has about 140,000 distinct CDR3 sequences, with 4.1% found just once. It was unfractionated whole blood from which total RNA was extracted. The receptors derive from a female donor in good health.

At least ten counts were recorded for this clonotype. The chain is built from TRBV20-1 and TRBJ2-7; TRBD1 matches 11 bases. Germline CDR1 DFQATT, CDR2 SNEGSKA (reference sequence). V gave up 6 bases and J gave up 7 bases; unmatched junction bases: 11. This CDR3 contains 14 residues. The CDR3 region is CSATMGQGVIEQYF. CDR3 DNA: TGCAGTGCCACAATGGGACAGGGGGTGATAGAGCAGTACTTC.

This clonotype was detected many times. The chain combines TRBV6-5 with TRBJ1-1; D possibly corresponds to TRBD1 (6 bases). The germline V and J ends were trimmed by 0 bases and 4 bases, with 12 bases remaining between them. Germline CDR1 and CDR2: MNHEY and SVGAGI. CDR3 length: 15 amino acids. This CDR3 reads CASSYSTGGGTEAFF. The CDR3 DNA follows: TGTGCCAGCAGTTACTCCACGGGGGGCGGCACTGAAGCTTTCTTT.

This clonotype was detected ten times or more. V and J are TRBV6-5 and TRBJ1-5; D is undetermined. Trimming left V 2 bases short and J 7 bases short, with 9 bases between. This CDR3 comprises 13 residues. Germline CDR1 MNHEY, CDR2 SVGAGI. The CDR3 region is CASSYLFGQPQHF. For the CDR3, the DNA is TGTGCCAGCAGTTACCTCTTCGGCCAGCCCCAGCATTTT.

This clonotype was seen ten or more times. The chain has TRBV15 and TRBJ1-5, with TRBD1 identical over 10 bases. V lost 0 bases and J lost 4; bases outside the gene matches: 3. CDR1 and CDR2 from the germline V gene are LNHNV and YYDKDF (reference sequence). The CDR3 has 16 residues. The CDR3 DNA reads TGTGCCACCAGCAGAGATCTGGGACAGGGGAATCAGCCCCAGCATTTT. Amino acids: CATSRDLGQGNQPQHF.

The table lists this clonotype with many counts. The chain carries TRBV11-3 and TRBJ2-5; the D is unclear. Looked up from germline, CDR1 is SGHNT and CDR2 is YENEEA. Deletions cut 3 bases from V and 7 bases from J, with 9 bases between. The CDR3 has 12 amino acids. DNA of the CDR3: TGTGCCAGCAGCTTCTCCCGTGGGACCCAGTACTTC. Translation gives CASSFSRGTQYF.

Ten or more counts support this clonotype. V gene TRBV5-1 combines with J gene TRBJ1-1, with 7 nucleotides matching TRBD1. The CDR3 has 14 amino acids. Trimming at V came to 4 bases and at J to 4 bases, leaving 7 bases not matched to a gene. Germline CDR1 SGHRS, CDR2 YFSETQ. CDR3 coding DNA: TGCGCCAGCAGCGTGACAGGGATGGGCACTGAAGCTTTCTTT. Amino acids: CASSVTGMGTEAFF.

This clonotype was found many times. The gene calls are TRBV20-1 and TRBJ1-5, with TRBD1 matching over 9 bases. J lost 4 bases, V lost 3 bases, and 16 bases had no gene match. The CDR3 loop spans 18 amino acids. Germline CDR1 and CDR2: DFQATT and SNEGSKA (reference sequence). The CDR3 DNA reads TGCAGTGCTAGCCCCCCCGGACAGGGGATATCGGTAAATCAGCCCCAGCATTTT. It yields the protein CSASPPGQGISVNQPQHF.

Written as DNA, the CDR3 is TGCAGCGTCGACAGGGATTCGATGAATGAGCAGTTCTTC. This sequence encodes CSVDRDSMNEQFF. The J gene is TRBJ2-1, the V gene TRBV29-1; 7 bases are shared with TRBD1. Germline V CDR1 and CDR2: SQVTM, ANQGSEA. Trimming cost V 6 bases and J 7 bases; bases outside gene matches: 9. The CDR3 consists of 13 residues.

This clonotype was seen only once. Since a much larger clone is just one base distant, this may be a read error. This chain links TRBV24-1 with TRBJ2-2; 7 nucleotides align to TRBD1. The CDR3 contains 17 residues. Germline CDR1 reads KGHDR; CDR2 reads SFDVKD. V dropped 4 bases and J dropped 4; count of bases not matched to a gene: 11. The CDR3 region has the DNA TGTGCCACCAGTGAGCGAACAGGGGTTAAGAGCACCGGGGAGCTGTTTTTT. This codes for CATSERTGVKSTGELFF.

CDR3 DNA sequence: TGTGCCAGCTCGGGACAGATATCCTCTGGGGCCAACGTCCTGACTTTC. The encoded protein is CASSGQISSGANVLTF. The gene calls are TRBV6-5 and TRBJ2-6; 7 bases align to TRBD1. CDR3 length equals 16 residues. V gave up 8 bases and J gave up 0 bases; unmatched junction bases: 7. From germline, CDR1 is MNHEY and CDR2 SVGAGI.

This clonotype was recorded many times. The rearrangement links TRBV4-2 to TRBJ2-5; D might be TRBD1 (6 bases). The germline V gene encodes CDR1 LGHNA and CDR2 YNFKEQ. V lost 2 bases and J 2 bases, leaving 9 bases between the germline ends. The CDR3 loop spans 14 amino acids. Here the CDR3 DNA reads TGTGCCAGCAGCCAACTAGGGACACAAGAGACCCAGTACTTC. Its protein is CASSQLGTQETQYF.

This clonotype came up many times. The rearrangement links TRBV7-2 to TRBJ1-5; possibly TRBD1 for D (5 bases). CDR3 length equals 13 residues. The V gene's germline CDR1 is SGHTA and CDR2 FQGNSA. V gave up 3 bases and J gave up 5 bases, with 8 bases separating them. The CDR3 protein is CASSFQGDQPQHF. The CDR3 DNA sequence: TGTGCCAGCAGCTTTCAGGGAGATCAGCCCCAGCATTTT.

The V call is TRBV28, the J call TRBJ2-7; possibly TRBD1 for D (6 bases). In germline, CDR1 is MDHEN, CDR2 SYDVKM. The length of the CDR3 is 14 residues. V was cut by 8 bases and J by 4 bases, with 18 bases left in between. CDR3 sequence: CASCEGDGIYEQYF. The CDR3 nucleotides read TGTGCCAGCTGTGAGGGGGACGGAATATACGAGCAGTACTTC.

Ten or more counts support this clonotype. The genes are TRBV28 and TRBJ2-2; possibly TRBD2 for D (6 bases). The V end was cut by 7 bases, the J end by 0 bases, with 12 bases between. Germline V gene sequence: CDR1 MDHEN, CDR2 SYDVKM. The CDR3 sequence is 15 residues long. The CDR3 region has the DNA TGTGCCAGCATTACGGCGGGGTCGAACACCGGGGAGCTGTTTTTT. Amino acids: CASITAGSNTGELFF.

This clonotype was seen many times. The CDR3 sequence: CASSSPDRAASLHF. In nucleotides, the CDR3 is TGTGCCAGCAGTTCTCCGGACAGGGCAGCATCCCTCCACTTT. The genes are TRBV27 and TRBJ1-6, with TRBD1 matching 8 bases. Germline V gene sequence: CDR1 MNHEY, CDR2 SMNVEV (reference sequence). CDR3 length: 14 amino acids. V lost 4 bases, J lost 14 bases, and 10 bases stayed unmatched.

This clonotype has ten or more counts. The chain combines TRBV6-5 with TRBJ1-6, with D possibly matching TRBD1 (5 bases). The CDR3 has 15 residues. Deletions cut 0 bases from V and 10 bases from J, with 13 bases between. Germline CDR1 and CDR2: MNHEY and SVGAGI. This CDR3 is CASSYSSGLGSPLHF. The CDR3 DNA reads TGTGCCAGCAGTTACTCGTCAGGGCTAGGCTCACCCCTCCACTTT.

This clonotype has a count of ten or more. This chain's CDR3 is CASSLARTGGISNQPQHF. In nucleotides, the CDR3 is TGTGCCAGCAGCTTAGCCCGGACAGGGGGCATCAGCAATCAGCCCCAGCATTTT. The chain combines TRBV7-8 with TRBJ1-5; 11 nucleotides line up with TRBD1. V trimming: 0 bases; J trimming: 1 base; junction bases outside the gene matches: 5. The CDR3 runs 18 residues. Germline CDR1 reads SGHVS; CDR2 reads FQNEAQ. Filled out from reference TRBV7-8 and TRBJ1-5, the complete variable domain reads GAGVSQSPRYKVAKRGQDVALRCDPISGHVSLFWYQQALGQGPEFLTYFQNEAQLDKSGLPSDRFFAERPEGSVSTLKIQRTQQEDSAVYLCASSLARTGGISNQPQHFGDGTRLSIL.

There are many counts of this clonotype. V gene TRBV28 combines with J gene TRBJ1-1; no clear D gene. This CDR3 spans 16 amino acids. Trimming stripped 6 bases from V and 0 bases from J, with 17 bases between. Per the germline V gene, CDR1 is MDHEN and CDR2 is SYDVKM. CDR3 nucleotide sequence: TGTGCCAGCAGCGTAGGCGGTTGGGGATTGAACACTGAAGCTTTCTTT. It translates to CASSVGGWGLNTEAFF.

Ten or more counts support this clonotype. The chain uses TRBV27 and TRBJ2-7; either TRBD1 or TRBD2 may fit D (5 bases each). Germline V gene lookup returns CDR1 MNHEY and CDR2 SMNVEV (reference sequence). Trimming removed 4 bases at V and 2 bases at J, with 15 bases between. The CDR3 is 15 residues long. The CDR3 spells CASSWGTNDPYEQYF. The CDR3 DNA is TGTGCCAGCAGTTGGGGGACGAACGACCCCTACGAGCAGTACTTC.

This clonotype came up many times. This chain connects TRBV5-1 to TRBJ2-1; TRBD2 matches 7 bases. The junction had 4 bases not matched to a gene; V was cut back by 0 bases and J by 7 bases. CDR3 size: 14 residues. Germline values: CDR1 SGHRS, CDR2 YFSETQ. The CDR3 DNA is TGCGCCAGCAGCTTGGGGACTAGAGGGAATGAGCAGTTCTTC. Protein: CASSLGTRGNEQFF.

This clonotype was found many times. The rearrangement joins TRBV29-1 to TRBJ2-3; TRBD1 matches at 9 bases. CDR1 SQVTM and CDR2 ANQGSEA come from the germline V gene. Unmatched junction bases numbered 10, after V lost 5 bases and J lost 4 bases. This CDR3 comprises 15 residues. CDR3 sequence: CSVPLDGQGSDTQYF. The CDR3 nucleotides are TGCAGCGTTCCTCTGGACGGACAGGGGTCAGATACGCAGTATTTT.

This chain connects TRBV10-3 to TRBJ1-2; the D gene is possibly TRBD1 (5 bases). Trimming left V 2 bases short and J 5 bases short, with 12 bases between. CDR3 length: 14 residues. Germline V gives CDR1 ENHRY, CDR2 SYGVKD. CDR3 in amino acids: CAISEGGTLYGYTF. The CDR3 coding sequence is TGTGCCATCAGTGAGGGGGGGACCCTTTATGGCTACACCTTC.

This clonotype has a count of ten or more. The gene calls are TRBV7-2 and TRBJ1-5; D remains ambiguous. The CDR3 is 17 amino acids. V was shortened by 2 bases and J by 0 bases, with 14 bases between the two germline ends. Germline V gene sequence: CDR1 SGHTA, CDR2 FQGNSA. This CDR3 is CASSLIHIDNSNQPQHF. CDR3 in DNA: TGTGCCAGCAGCTTAATCCATATCGACAATAGCAATCAGCCCCAGCATTTT.

With respect to this clonotype: A much larger clone differs from this one at a single base, so this may be a read error. V is TRBV6-1 and J is TRBJ2-5; possible D gene TRBD2, 6 bases. The V end lost 7 bases, the J end lost 4 bases, and 19 bases lay between the germline ends. The V gene's germline CDR1 is MNHNS and CDR2 SASEGT. The CDR3 consists of 15 residues. For the CDR3, the DNA is TGTGCCAGCACGGACCACGCGGGGCCGGGAGAGACCCAGTACTTC. Translating gives CASTDHAGPGETQYF.